The TCR beta chain under discussion was sequenced for a study of tumor-infiltrating lymphocytes in primary liver carcinoma (dated by TCRdb to about 2017). About the full investigation: Of the five patients (three men and two women, aged 30 to 69 years), four had hepatocellular carcinoma and one had combined HCC and intrahepatic cholangiocarcinoma. To link TCRbeta repertoire diversity to the local molecular phenotype, the 20 to 30 tumor region samples were profiled with Agilent mRNA microarrays. A total of 35 specimens from 5 patients underwent TCRbeta repertoire sequencing, comprising 25 tumor regions, 5 adjacent noncancerous liver tissues and 5 peripheral blood samples. Samples yielded roughly 3.5 to 8 million productive TCRbeta reads; read depth did not differ significantly between tissue types. Tumors of the five patients were stage T1-T3 N0M0 with maximum diameters of roughly 4.2 to 10 cm. For each liver tumor, the study sampled five regions along with adjacent normal tissue and blood, and applied TCRbeta repertoire sequencing, expression microarrays and whole-exome sequencing. Technical replicate repertoires showed high reproducibility, with mean shared-clone rates approximately 0.9 and correlation coefficients above 0.98.

Details on this clonotype: Its target antigen remains unknown. At one end, the junction sequence differs from germline, possibly due to a read error.

Starting from 450 to 500 ng total RNA, TCRbeta-specific cDNA was produced by reverse transcription with a constant-region primer and ProtoScript II reverse transcriptase. The TCRbeta libraries were prepared through three rounds of nested multiplex PCR following a slightly modified ARM-PCR procedure. Each of the first two PCR rounds ran for nine to ten cycles and used multiplex TRBV1-TRBV30 forward primers together with a Cbeta reverse primer. Sample barcodes and Illumina adapters were added in a final 25-cycle PCR with Deep VentR polymerase. Amplicons of 200-500 bp were gel-purified with a QIAquick gel extraction kit before sequencing. An Illumina HiSeq 2500 was used to sequence the TCRbeta amplicons, generating 250-bp paired-end reads. Per the source publication's procedure: To recover full CDR3 sequences, reads were quality-trimmed using Trimmomatic v0.33 and paired reads were then merged using FLASH v1.2.11. V, D and J germline segments were assigned to the rearranged TCRbeta sequences by MiGEC v1.2.1b. VDJtools v1.0.0 computed clonotype statistics and Shannon-Wiener diversity indices. To cut down on sampling bias, every analysis after diversity analysis relied on just the 250 most abundant clonotypes from each sample. TCRdb cleaned the public reads at Q25 with fastp, built clones with MiXCR and kept in-frame beta chains. Each record represents a unique CDR3 protein, reported with the most common genes and DNA among its rows. These V and J calls are TCRdb output, not the study's own analysis. In this sample the table shows under 45,000 distinct CDR3 sequences, over 65% of which occur a single time. The leading ten clones occupy less than 20% of the sample.

Without any cell sorting, total RNA and DNA were extracted together from around 20-30 mg of bulk tissue using the AllPrep DNA/RNA mini kit. Roughly five patients with histopathologically diagnosed primary liver carcinoma underwent surgical resection in China between late 2015 and March 2016. Patients had chronic HBV infection and were treatment-naive at sampling. Each tumor was sampled at five spatially separated regions: the superior, inferior, left-lateral and right-lateral poles and the tumor centre. According to histology, viable tumor cells made up more than 75% of every tumor sample. Each fresh piece of tumor and adjacent tissue was cut in two, with one half stored in RNAlater at -80 degrees C and the other half sent for histology. Sequences LGHNA (CDR1) and YNFKEQ (CDR2) are obtained from the germline V gene. The CDR3 numbers 16 residues from cysteine through phenylalanine. Solely the CDR3 DNA is kept, with 48 bases framed from the first base.

Study-wide findings and limitations: Only roughly 8-25% of top clones appeared in all five regions of a tumor, which suggests that tumor-infiltrating T cells are spatially heterogeneous. With just a few patients in the study, the authors point out that the findings should be validated in a larger study. Since the samples were bulk and unsorted, there was no way to compare CD4+ and CD8+ T cell repertoires. Repertoire overlap was higher between tumor regions (mean around 35%) than tumor-adjacent (17%) or tumor-blood (approximately 14%) pairs, consistent with antigen-driven expansion. The top 250 clones accounted for a significantly greater share of the repertoire in tumors than in blood (p = 0.039). Only the TCR beta chain was sequenced, so true repertoire diversity is likely underestimated because unpaired alpha chains were not captured.

The sequence came from a man aged 40-49 years with primary liver carcinoma and hepatitis B virus infection. Specimen: liver tumor tissue from sampling region 4. The cell subset or site label here, explained by the study, means: tumor region T4, right-lateral pole. The chain couples TRBV4-2 to TRBJ2-1, and TRBD1 aligns with 8 junction nucleotides. CDR3 protein: CVSSHAGGQENNEQLF. The nucleotides read TGTGTCAGCAGCCACGCCGGGGGACAGGAGAACAATGAGCAGCTCTTC.